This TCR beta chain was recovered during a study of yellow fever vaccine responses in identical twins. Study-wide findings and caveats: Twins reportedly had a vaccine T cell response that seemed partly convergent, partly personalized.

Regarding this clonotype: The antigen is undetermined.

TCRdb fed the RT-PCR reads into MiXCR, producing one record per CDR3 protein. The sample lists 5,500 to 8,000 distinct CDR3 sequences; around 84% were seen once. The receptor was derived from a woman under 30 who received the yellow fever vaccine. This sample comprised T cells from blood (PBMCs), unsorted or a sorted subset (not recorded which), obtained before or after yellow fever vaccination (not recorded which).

CDR3 coding DNA: TGCAGCGTTGCCAGCGGCAATGAGCAGTTCTTC. Amino acid sequence: CSVASGNEQFF. V gene TRBV29-1 combines with J gene TRBJ2-1, with a weak D call TRBD2 (5 bases). Per the germline V gene, CDR1 is SQVTM and CDR2 is ANQGSEA. This CDR3 spans 11 amino acids. Trimming took 4 bases from V and 6 from J, leaving 7 bases between them.